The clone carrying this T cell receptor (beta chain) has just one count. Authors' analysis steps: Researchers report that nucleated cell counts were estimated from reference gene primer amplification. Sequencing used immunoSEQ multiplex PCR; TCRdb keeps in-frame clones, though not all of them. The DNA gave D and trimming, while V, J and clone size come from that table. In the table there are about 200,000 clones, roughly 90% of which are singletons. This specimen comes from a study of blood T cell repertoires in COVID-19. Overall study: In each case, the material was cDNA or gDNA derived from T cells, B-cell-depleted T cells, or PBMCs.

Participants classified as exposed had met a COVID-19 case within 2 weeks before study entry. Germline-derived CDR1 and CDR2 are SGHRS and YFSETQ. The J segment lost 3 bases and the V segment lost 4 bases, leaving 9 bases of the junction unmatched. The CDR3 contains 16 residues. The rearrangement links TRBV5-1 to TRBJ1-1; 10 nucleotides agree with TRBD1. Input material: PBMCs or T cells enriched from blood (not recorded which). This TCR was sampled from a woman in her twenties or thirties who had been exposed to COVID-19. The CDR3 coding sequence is TGCGCCAGCAGCCGTTGGACAGGGGGAGAGGACACTGAAGCTTTCTTT. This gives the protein CASSRWTGGEDTEAFF.